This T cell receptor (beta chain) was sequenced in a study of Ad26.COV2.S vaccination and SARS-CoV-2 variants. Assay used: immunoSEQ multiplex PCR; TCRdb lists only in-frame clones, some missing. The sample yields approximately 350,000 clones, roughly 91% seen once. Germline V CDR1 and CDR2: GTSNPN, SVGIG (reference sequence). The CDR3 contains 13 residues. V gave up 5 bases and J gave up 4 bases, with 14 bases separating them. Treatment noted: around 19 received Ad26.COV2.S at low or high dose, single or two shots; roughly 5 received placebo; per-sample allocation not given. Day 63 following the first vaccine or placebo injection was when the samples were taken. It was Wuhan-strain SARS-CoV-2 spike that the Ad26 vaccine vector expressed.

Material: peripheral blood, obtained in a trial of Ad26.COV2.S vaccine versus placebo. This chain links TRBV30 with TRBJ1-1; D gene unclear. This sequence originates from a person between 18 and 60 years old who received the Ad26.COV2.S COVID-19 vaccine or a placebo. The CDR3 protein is CAWARSLSTEAFF. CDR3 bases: TGTGCCTGGGCCCGGAGCCTAAGCACTGAAGCTTTCTTT.